This is a list of T cell receptor beta chains from one sample in a study of OX40 agonist ivuxolimab in advanced cancers. Sequencing used immunoSEQ multiplex PCR; TCRdb keeps in-frame clones, though not all of them. The sample has around 60,000 clones, around nine tenths seen once. The sample in question was CD4+ or CD8+ T cells sorted from blood, obtained in a trial of the OX40 agonist ivuxolimab. The receptors originated from an adult with an advanced solid tumor such as melanoma, head and neck, liver or kidney cancer. CDR3s leave out the opening cysteine and the closing phenylalanine or tryptophan. D genes are given only for firm matches.

v_call: TRBV28; j_call: TRBJ2-5; d_call: .; cdr3_aa: ASRFRGETQY
v_call: TRBV11-2; j_call: TRBJ2-3; d_call: TRBD1; cdr3_aa: ASSEGQGASDTQY
v_call: TRBV19; j_call: TRBJ2-1; d_call: .; cdr3_aa: ASATGTGLF
v_call: TRBV27; j_call: TRBJ2-1; d_call: TRBD2; cdr3_aa: ASSLREGTYLSNEQF
v_call: TRBV4-1; j_call: TRBJ2-5; d_call: .; cdr3_aa: ASSQEQGGPQY
v_call: TRBV5-4; j_call: TRBJ1-2; d_call: .; cdr3_aa: ASSPGGTIGYT
v_call: TRBV5-1; j_call: TRBJ2-1; d_call: TRBD2; cdr3_aa: ASSLGSGSSYNEQF
v_call: TRBV7-9; j_call: TRBJ1-3; d_call: .; cdr3_aa: AREGGGGNTIY
v_call: TRBV7-9; j_call: TRBJ1-3; d_call: .; cdr3_aa: ASSPLRGRGENTIY
v_call: TRBV10-3; j_call: TRBJ1-1; d_call: TRBD1; cdr3_aa: AISRDSQVPGN
v_call: TRBV18; j_call: TRBJ1-5; d_call: .; cdr3_aa: ASSPPKGGNQPQH
v_call: TRBV14; j_call: TRBJ2-2; d_call: TRBD1; cdr3_aa: ASSQDGTGWDTGELF
v_call: TRBV28; j_call: TRBJ1-5; d_call: .; cdr3_aa: ASSSGGFQH
v_call: TRBV5-1; j_call: TRBJ2-5; d_call: .; cdr3_aa: ASSLGAVAVETQY
v_call: TRBV19; j_call: TRBJ1-5; d_call: TRBD1; cdr3_aa: ASRGPGQGNQPQH
v_call: TRBV27; j_call: TRBJ1-2; d_call: .; cdr3_aa: ASSWGTPLRYGYT
v_call: TRBV6-5; j_call: TRBJ2-7; d_call: TRBD2; cdr3_aa: ASSLGTSGRSKY
v_call: TRBV19; j_call: TRBJ2-1; d_call: TRBD2; cdr3_aa: ASSIDATSGRYNEQF
v_call: TRBV1; j_call: TRBJ2-1; d_call: .; cdr3_aa: TSSQPTSGSSGNEQF
v_call: TRBV6-6; j_call: TRBJ2-1; d_call: .; cdr3_aa: ASKEMAAVHNEQF
v_call: TRBV7-6; j_call: TRBJ2-3; d_call: .; cdr3_aa: ASSSRASTDTQY
v_call: TRBV4-1; j_call: TRBJ2-1; d_call: TRBD2; cdr3_aa: ASSQTGLAGVYNEQF
v_call: TRBV5-1; j_call: TRBJ2-7; d_call: TRBD2; cdr3_aa: ASSPSTSGSTYEQY
v_call: TRBV2; j_call: TRBJ2-7; d_call: .; cdr3_aa: ASGSLRGGEQY
v_call: TRBV5-6; j_call: TRBJ1-3; d_call: .; cdr3_aa: ASSLVGSSGNTIC
v_call: TRBV2; j_call: TRBJ2-2; d_call: TRBD2; cdr3_aa: ASSLAGGNTGELF
v_call: TRBV27; j_call: TRBJ2-6; d_call: .; cdr3_aa: ASSFLPAGANVLT
v_call: TRBV29-1; j_call: TRBJ2-2; d_call: TRBD2; cdr3_aa: SARTSAYTGELF
v_call: TRBV6-5; j_call: TRBJ2-5; d_call: TRBD1; cdr3_aa: ASSGTGGAETQY
v_call: TRBV2; j_call: TRBJ2-7; d_call: .; cdr3_aa: ASRLGLISYEQY
v_call: TRBV14; j_call: TRBJ1-2; d_call: TRBD1; cdr3_aa: ASSNIAGGVMT
v_call: TRBV4-1; j_call: TRBJ2-5; d_call: .; cdr3_aa: ASSHSRTTQETQY
v_call: TRBV29-1; j_call: TRBJ1-4; d_call: .; cdr3_aa: SVRTHPTINEKLF
v_call: TRBV7-9; j_call: TRBJ2-7; d_call: .; cdr3_aa: ASSPRDFSYEQY
v_call: TRBV5-4; j_call: TRBJ2-3; d_call: .; cdr3_aa: ASSLRAVGDTQY
v_call: TRBV2; j_call: TRBJ2-3; d_call: TRBD1; cdr3_aa: ASKFGDRGGTDTQY
v_call: TRBV5-1; j_call: TRBJ2-7; d_call: .; cdr3_aa: ASSLGGPSYEQY
v_call: TRBV6-1; j_call: TRBJ2-2; d_call: .; cdr3_aa: ASSVTGALNTGELF
v_call: TRBV11-2; j_call: TRBJ1-2; d_call: .; cdr3_aa: ASSLGGGYGYT
v_call: TRBV30; j_call: TRBJ2-1; d_call: .; cdr3_aa: AWRRTPGEQF
v_call: TRBV5-1; j_call: TRBJ2-5; d_call: .; cdr3_aa: ASRGVGETQY
v_call: TRBV30; j_call: TRBJ1-2; d_call: .; cdr3_aa: AWSAAGTAGGYT
v_call: TRBV28; j_call: TRBJ1-2; d_call: .; cdr3_aa: ASSSSFYGYT
v_call: TRBV5-1; j_call: TRBJ2-1; d_call: .; cdr3_aa: ASSPPGNEQF
v_call: TRBV15; j_call: TRBJ2-1; d_call: .; cdr3_aa: ATSRFGRSGNYNEQF
v_call: TRBV7-9; j_call: TRBJ2-7; d_call: TRBD1; cdr3_aa: ASSAVPAGGYEQY
v_call: TRBV10-3; j_call: TRBJ1-5; d_call: .; cdr3_aa: AISEFQGSDQPQH